This T cell receptor (beta chain) came from a study of cytomegalovirus exposure and HLA in healthy donors. Study-wide results and caveats: What was likely a sequencing artifact was a cluster of highly shared sequence variants.

Comment on this clone: Antigen specificity is unknown.

The primer mix had 60 Vbeta and 13 Jbeta primers. Repertoires were generated with immunoSEQ multiplex PCR, while TCRdb's copy carries only in-frame clones and drops some. The sample lists 150,000 to 200,000 clones, almost 80% occurring once. Sequencing used PBMCs. The TCR originated in a man younger than 35 in good health and CMV-seropositive.

CDR3 in amino acids: CASTSEQGAYGYTF. CDR3 DNA sequence: TGTGCCAGTACCTCCGAGCAGGGGGCTTATGGCTACACCTTC. This rearrangement joins TRBV19 to TRBJ1-2; 8 bases agree with TRBD1. Losses at the gene ends were 7 bases for V and 5 bases for J; bases not matched to a gene: 9. Germline V lookup: CDR1 LNHDA, CDR2 SQIVND (reference sequence). This CDR3 contains 14 residues.